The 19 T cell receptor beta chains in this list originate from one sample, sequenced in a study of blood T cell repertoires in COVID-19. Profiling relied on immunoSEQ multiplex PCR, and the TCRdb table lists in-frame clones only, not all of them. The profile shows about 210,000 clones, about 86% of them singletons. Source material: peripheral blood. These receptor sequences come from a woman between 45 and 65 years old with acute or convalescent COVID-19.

CDR3 DNA sequence: TGTGCCATCAGTGAGTCTCAAGGTCGAGGGCGGGTGACCTACGAGCAGTACTTC. Translation gives CAISESQGRGRVTYEQYF. The chain carries TRBV10-3 and TRBJ2-7; tentatively, D is TRBD2 (5 bases). V lost 0 bases and J 2 bases, leaving 20 bases between the germline ends. The CDR3 spans 18 residues. The V gene's germline CDR1 is ENHRY and CDR2 SYGVKD.

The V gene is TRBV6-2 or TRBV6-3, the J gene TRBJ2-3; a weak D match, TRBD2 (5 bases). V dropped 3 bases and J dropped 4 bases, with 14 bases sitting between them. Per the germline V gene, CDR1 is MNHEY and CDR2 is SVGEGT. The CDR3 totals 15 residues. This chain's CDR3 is CASSYISRASDTQYF. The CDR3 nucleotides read TGTGCCAGCAGTTATATTTCGAGGGCATCAGATACGCAGTATTTT.

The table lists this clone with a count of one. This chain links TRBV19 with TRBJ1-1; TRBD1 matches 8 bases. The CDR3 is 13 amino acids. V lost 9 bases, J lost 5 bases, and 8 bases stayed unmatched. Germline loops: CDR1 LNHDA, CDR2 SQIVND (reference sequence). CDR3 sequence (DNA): TGTGCCAGCTTCTCAGGGGGCTGGACTGAAGCTTTCTTT. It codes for CASFSGGWTEAFF.

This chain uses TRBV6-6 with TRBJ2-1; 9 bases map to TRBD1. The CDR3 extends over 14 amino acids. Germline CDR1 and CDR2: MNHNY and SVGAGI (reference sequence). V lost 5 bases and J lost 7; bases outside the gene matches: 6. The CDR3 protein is CASSTGGLWNEQFF. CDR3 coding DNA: TGTGCCAGCAGTACAGGGGGCTTGTGGAATGAGCAGTTCTTC.

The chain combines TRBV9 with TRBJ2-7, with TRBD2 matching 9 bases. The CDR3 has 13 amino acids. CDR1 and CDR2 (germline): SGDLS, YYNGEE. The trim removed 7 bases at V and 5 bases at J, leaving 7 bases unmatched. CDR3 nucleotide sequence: TGTGCCAGCGCAAATTTAGCGGGAGACGAGCAGTACTTC. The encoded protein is CASANLAGDEQYF.

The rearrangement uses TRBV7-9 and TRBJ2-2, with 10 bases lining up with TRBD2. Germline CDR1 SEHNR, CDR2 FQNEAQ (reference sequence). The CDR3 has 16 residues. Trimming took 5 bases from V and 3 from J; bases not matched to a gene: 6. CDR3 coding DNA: TGTGCCAGCAGCCTGGGACTAGCGAAACACACCGGGGAGCTGTTTTTT. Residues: CASSLGLAKHTGELFF. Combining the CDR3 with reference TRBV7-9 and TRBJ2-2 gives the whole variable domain DTGVSQNPRHKITKRGQNVTFRCDPISEHNRLYWYRQTLGQGPEFLTYFQNEAQLEKSRLLSDRFSAERPKGSFSTLEIQRTEQGDSAMYLCASSLGLAKHTGELFFGEGSRLTVL.

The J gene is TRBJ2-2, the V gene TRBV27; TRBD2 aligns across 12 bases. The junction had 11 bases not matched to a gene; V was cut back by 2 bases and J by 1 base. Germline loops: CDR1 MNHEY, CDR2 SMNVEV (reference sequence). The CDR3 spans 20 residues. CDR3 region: CASSLLPSGRALGNTGELFF. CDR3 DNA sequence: TGTGCCAGCAGTTTACTTCCTAGCGGGAGGGCCTTGGGGAACACCGGGGAGCTGTTTTTT.

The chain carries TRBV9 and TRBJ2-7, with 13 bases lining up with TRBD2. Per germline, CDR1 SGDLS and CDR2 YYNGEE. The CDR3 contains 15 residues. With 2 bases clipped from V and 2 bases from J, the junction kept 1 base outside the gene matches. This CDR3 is CASSVGTSGTYEQYF. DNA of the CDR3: TGTGCCAGCAGCGTTGGGACTAGCGGGACCTACGAGCAGTACTTC.

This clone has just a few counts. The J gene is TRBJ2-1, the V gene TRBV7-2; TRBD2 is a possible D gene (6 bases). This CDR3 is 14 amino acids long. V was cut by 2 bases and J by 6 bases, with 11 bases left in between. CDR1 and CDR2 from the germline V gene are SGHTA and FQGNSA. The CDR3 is CASSLFWGVNEQFF. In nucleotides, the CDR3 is TGTGCCAGCAGCTTATTTTGGGGGGTCAATGAGCAGTTCTTC.

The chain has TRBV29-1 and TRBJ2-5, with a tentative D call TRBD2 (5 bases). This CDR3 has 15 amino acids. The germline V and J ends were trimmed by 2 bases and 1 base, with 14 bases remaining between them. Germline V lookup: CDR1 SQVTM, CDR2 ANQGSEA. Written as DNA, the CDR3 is TGCAGCGTTGAACCCCCCCAAGCGGCCCAAGAGACCCAGTACTTC. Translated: CSVEPPQAAQETQYF.

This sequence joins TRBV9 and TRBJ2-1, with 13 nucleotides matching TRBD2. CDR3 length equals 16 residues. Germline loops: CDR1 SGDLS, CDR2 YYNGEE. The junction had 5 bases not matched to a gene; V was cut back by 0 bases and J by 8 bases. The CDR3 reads CASSVGTSGSRDEQFF. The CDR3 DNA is TGTGCCAGCAGCGTAGGGACTAGCGGGAGTCGAGATGAGCAGTTCTTC.

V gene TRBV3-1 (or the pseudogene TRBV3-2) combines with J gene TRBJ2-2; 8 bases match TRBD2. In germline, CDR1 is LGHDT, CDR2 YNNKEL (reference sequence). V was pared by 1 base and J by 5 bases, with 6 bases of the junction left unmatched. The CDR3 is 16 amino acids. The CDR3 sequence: CASSQASGSWTGELFF. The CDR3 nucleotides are TGTGCCAGCAGCCAAGCGAGCGGGAGTTGGACCGGGGAGCTGTTTTTT.

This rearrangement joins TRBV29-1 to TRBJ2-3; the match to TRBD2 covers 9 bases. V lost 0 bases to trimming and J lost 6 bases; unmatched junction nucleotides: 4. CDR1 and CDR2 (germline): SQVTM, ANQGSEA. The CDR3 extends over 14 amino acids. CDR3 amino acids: CSVEEGLAGDTQYF. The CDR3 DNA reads TGCAGCGTTGAAGAGGGACTAGCTGGGGATACGCAGTATTTT.

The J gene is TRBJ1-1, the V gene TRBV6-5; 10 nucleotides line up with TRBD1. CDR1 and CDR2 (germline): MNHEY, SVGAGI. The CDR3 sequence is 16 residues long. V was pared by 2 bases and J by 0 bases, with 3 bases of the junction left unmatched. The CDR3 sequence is CASSYDRGRLNTEAFF. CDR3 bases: TGTGCCAGCAGTTACGACAGGGGGCGTTTGAACACTGAAGCTTTCTTT.

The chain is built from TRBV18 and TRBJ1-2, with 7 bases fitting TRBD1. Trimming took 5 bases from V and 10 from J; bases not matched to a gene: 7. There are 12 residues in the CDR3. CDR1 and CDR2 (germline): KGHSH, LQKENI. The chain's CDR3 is CASSTGQQPYTF. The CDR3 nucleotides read TGTGCCAGCTCAACGGGACAGCAACCCTACACCTTC. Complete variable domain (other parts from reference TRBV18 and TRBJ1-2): NAGVMQNPRHLVRRRGQEARLRCSPMKGHSHVYWYRQLPEEGLKFMVYLQKENIIDESGMPKERFSAEFPKEGPSILRIQQVVRGDSAAYFCASSTGQQPYTFGSGTRLTVV.

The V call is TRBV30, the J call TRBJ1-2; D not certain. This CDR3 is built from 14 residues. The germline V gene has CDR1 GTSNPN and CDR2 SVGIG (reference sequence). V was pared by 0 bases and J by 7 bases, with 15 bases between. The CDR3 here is CAWSVQGGLGGYTF. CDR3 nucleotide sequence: TGTGCCTGGAGTGTACAAGGAGGGCTCGGTGGCTACACCTTC.

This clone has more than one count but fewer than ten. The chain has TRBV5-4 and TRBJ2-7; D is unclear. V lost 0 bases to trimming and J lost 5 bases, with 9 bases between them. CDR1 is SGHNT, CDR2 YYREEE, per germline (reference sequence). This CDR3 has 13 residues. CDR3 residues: CASSLAGLDEQYF. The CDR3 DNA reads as TGTGCCAGCAGCTTGGCGGGTCTCGACGAGCAGTACTTC.

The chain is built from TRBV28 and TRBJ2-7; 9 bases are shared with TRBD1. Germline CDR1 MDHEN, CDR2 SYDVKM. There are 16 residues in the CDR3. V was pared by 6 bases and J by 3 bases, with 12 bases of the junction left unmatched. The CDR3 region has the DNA TGTGCCAGCAGCCCGGGCGGGACAGGGAAGGACTACGAGCAGTACTTC. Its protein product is CASSPGGTGKDYEQYF.

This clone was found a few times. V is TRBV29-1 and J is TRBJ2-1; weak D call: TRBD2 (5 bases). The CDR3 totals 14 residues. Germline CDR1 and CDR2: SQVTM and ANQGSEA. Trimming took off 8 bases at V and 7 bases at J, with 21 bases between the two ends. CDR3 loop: CSLDPRGTPNEQFF. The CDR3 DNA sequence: TGCAGCCTCGACCCCCGGGGAACGCCGAATGAGCAGTTCTTC.